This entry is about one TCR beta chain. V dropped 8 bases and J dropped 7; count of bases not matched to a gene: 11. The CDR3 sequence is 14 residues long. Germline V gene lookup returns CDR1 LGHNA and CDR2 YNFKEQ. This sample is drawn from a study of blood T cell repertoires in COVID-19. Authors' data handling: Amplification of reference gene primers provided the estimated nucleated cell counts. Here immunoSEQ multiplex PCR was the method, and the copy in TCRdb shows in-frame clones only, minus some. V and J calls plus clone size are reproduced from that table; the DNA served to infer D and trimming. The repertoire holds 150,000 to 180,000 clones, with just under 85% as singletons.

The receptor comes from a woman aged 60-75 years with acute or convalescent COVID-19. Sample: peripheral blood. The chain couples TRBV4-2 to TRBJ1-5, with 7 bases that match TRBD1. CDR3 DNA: TGTGCCAGCGGACGGACAGGCAAAGGGCAGCCCCAGCATTTT. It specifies CASGRTGKGQPQHF.